This paragraph covers one T cell receptor (beta chain) sequence. The CDR3 totals 16 residues. Germline trimming cut 5 bases from V and 2 bases from J; bases unmatched to any gene: 8. In germline, CDR1 is MNHEY, CDR2 SMNVEV (reference sequence). Patients from Seattle were sampled longitudinally, starting during active infection. Profiling relied on immunoSEQ multiplex PCR, and the TCRdb table lists in-frame clones only, not all of them. The profile shows roughly 250,000 clones, around 85% of them singletons. These data belong to a study of blood T cell repertoires in COVID-19. In the study overall: Samples of COVID-19 (acute and convalescent) were obtained from the United States, Italy and Spain. In each case, the material was cDNA or gDNA derived from T cells, B-cell-depleted T cells, or PBMCs.

The sample consisted of peripheral blood. The TCR sequence derives from a human donor with COVID-19, enrolled during active disease. The donor label of this sample is uncertain. V is TRBV27 and J is TRBJ2-7; 11 bases agree with TRBD1. CDR3 sequence: CASSARDRGFAYEQYF. CDR3 DNA: TGTGCCAGCAGTGCTAGGGACAGGGGGTTCGCCTACGAGCAGTACTTC.